These 22 T cell receptor beta chains originate from one sample sequenced in a study of cytomegalovirus exposure and HLA in healthy donors. Primers included in the PCR were 60 Vbeta and 13 Jbeta primers. Method: immunoSEQ multiplex PCR; TCRdb's copy keeps in-frame clones and lacks some. Here the sample spans 100,000 to 150,000 clones, about 8.6% being singletons. Sequencing used PBMCs. The receptors derive from a woman between 35 and 50 years old in good health and CMV-seropositive.

This clone occurred a few times. The chain uses TRBV27 and TRBJ1-2; TRBD1 agrees at 9 bases. J was trimmed by 4 bases and V by 6 bases; bases with no gene match: 6. CDR1 and CDR2 (germline): MNHEY, SMNVEV (reference sequence). The CDR3 loop spans 14 amino acids. The CDR3: CASRIGQGIYGYTF. The DNA for the CDR3 is TGTGCCAGCAGGATAGGACAGGGGATCTATGGCTACACCTTC.

This clone was seen only a few times. V gene TRBV5-8 combines with J gene TRBJ1-6, with D possibly TRBD1 on 6 matching bases. Looked up from germline, CDR1 is SGHTS and CDR2 is YDEGEE. The CDR3 has 14 amino acids. V was clipped by 0 bases and J by 8 bases, with 9 bases between them. This chain's CDR3 is CASSLATGYSPLHF. CDR3 DNA sequence: TGTGCCAGCAGCTTGGCCACAGGGTATTCACCCCTCCACTTT.

This clone was observed a handful of times. V is TRBV2 and J is TRBJ1-5; D perhaps matches TRBD1 (6 bases). Per the germline V gene, CDR1 is SNHLY and CDR2 is FYNNEI. This CDR3 region has 13 residues. V shed 9 bases and J shed 3 bases, with 12 bases lying between them. The CDR3, as DNA: TGTGCCAGTTCCCGGGACAACAATCAGCCCCAGCATTTT. Its protein is CASSRDNNQPQHF.

This clone was counted only a few times. A read error is likely, as this CDR3 ends without the conserved phenylalanine or tryptophan. V gene TRBV5-5 combines with J gene TRBJ1-2; D not resolved. CDR3 length: 14 amino acids. V was pared by 5 bases and J by 1 base, with 12 bases between. The V gene's germline CDR1 is SGHKS and CDR2 YYEKEE (reference sequence). The CDR3 region has the DNA TGTGCCAGCAGTTCTGATCTCGTTAACTATGGCTACACCTCC. Amino acid sequence: CASSSDLVNYGYTS.

The CDR3 DNA is TGTGCCAGCTCACAACTAGCGGGGGCTCACGAGCAGTACTTC. This encodes CASSQLAGAHEQYF. This chain uses TRBV18 with TRBJ2-7, with 11 bases matching TRBD2. The CDR3 runs to 14 residues. Germline CDR1 is KGHSH and CDR2 is LQKENI. J lost 5 bases, V lost 4 bases, and 4 bases had no gene match.

This clone was seen more than once but under ten times. The rearrangement joins TRBV5-8 to TRBJ1-5; 7 positions match TRBD1. The CDR3 runs 16 residues. Germline CDR1 and CDR2: SGHTS and YDEGEE. V trimming: 4 bases; J trimming: 0 bases; junction bases outside the gene matches: 7. CDR3 sequence (DNA): TGTGCCAGCAGCAAGACAGGGACCGTTAGCAATCAGCCCCAGCATTTT. As protein: CASSKTGTVSNQPQHF.

This clone was picked up a small number of times. A read error is likely, as this CDR3 ends without the conserved phenylalanine or tryptophan. The CDR3 nucleotides are TGTGCCAGCAGTACACAGGGGGCAACTAATGAAAAACTGTTTGTT. Translated: CASSTQGATNEKLFV. This chain links TRBV2 with TRBJ1-4; 8 bases match TRBD1. The germline V gene encodes CDR1 SNHLY and CDR2 FYNNEI. After removal of 5 bases from V and 0 bases from J, the junction contained 2 bases not matched to a gene. The CDR3 extends over 15 amino acids.

The chain couples TRBV6-1 to TRBJ1-3, with D perhaps TRBD1 (5 bases). V was clipped by 4 bases and J by 4 bases, with 8 bases between them. The CDR3 runs to 13 residues. The germline CDR1 and CDR2 sequences are MNHNS and SASEGT. CDR3 nucleotides: TGTGCCAGCAGTGCCGACAGAGGAAACACCATATATTTT. The encoded protein is CASSADRGNTIYF.

This clone showed up just a few times. V is TRBV6-5 and J is TRBJ2-1; 9 positions match TRBD1. V was clipped by 5 bases and J by 13 bases; unmatched bases: 3. CDR1 is MNHEY, CDR2 SVGAGI, per germline. The CDR3 is made up of 11 amino acids. The CDR3 reads CASSRTGVQFF. In DNA form, the CDR3 reads TGTGCCAGCAGTAGGACAGGGGTACAGTTCTTC.

This clone was recorded a few times. The chain has TRBV7-9 and TRBJ1-5; possible D gene TRBD1, 6 bases. V was pared by 5 bases and J by 1 base, with 12 bases between. The CDR3 is 15 amino acids. Germline CDR1 is SEHNR and CDR2 is FQNEAQ (reference sequence). CDR3 region: CASSGTGLSNQPQHF. DNA for the CDR3: TGTGCCAGCAGCGGAACAGGGTTGAGCAATCAGCCCCAGCATTTT.

The chain joins TRBV5-1 to TRBJ2-2, with D possibly being TRBD2 (6 bases). V was pared by 2 bases and J by 7 bases, with 12 bases between. There are 14 residues in the CDR3. Germline V gene data show CDR1 as SGHRS and CDR2 as YFSETQ. CDR3 DNA sequence: TGCGCCAGCAGCTTACAGGTTAGCGGCGGGGAGCTGTTTTTT. Its translation is CASSLQVSGGELFF.

This clone has only a few counts. The chain's CDR3 is CASSRLPRGEAFF. The DNA of the CDR3 is TGTGCCAGCAGCCGCCTTCCCCGCGGTGAAGCTTTCTTT. J is TRBJ1-1 and V is TRBV16; D remains unclear. CDR1 is KGHSY and CDR2 is FQNENV in the germline V gene. Trimming pared 4 bases from V and 7 bases from J, leaving 13 bases between. The CDR3 spans 13 residues.

V and J are TRBV11-2 and TRBJ2-2, with 10 bases lining up with TRBD2. Germline assignment: CDR1 SGHAT and CDR2 FQNNGV. This CDR3 is 16 amino acids long. V shed 8 bases and J 1 base; nucleotides not matched to a gene: 7. CDR3 bases: TGTGCCAGCCTCTCTAGCGGGGGCGTGAACACCGGGGAGCTGTTTTTT. Translating gives CASLSSGGVNTGELFF.

In this sample, this clone turned up a few times. This chain uses TRBV10-3 with TRBJ1-2, with TRBD1 identical over 9 bases. The CDR3 runs to 16 residues. The V and J ends lost 2 bases and 1 base, in that order; junction bases with no gene match: 5. Germline-derived CDR1 and CDR2 are ENHRY and SYGVKD. CDR3 amino acids: CAISEAGQGRNYGYTF. CDR3 DNA: TGTGCCATCAGTGAGGCGGGACAGGGACGTAACTATGGCTACACCTTC.

This chain joins TRBV19 and TRBJ2-1; the D is unclear. Germline CDR1 LNHDA, CDR2 SQIVND (reference sequence). With 1 base removed from V and 0 bases from J, the gap between germline ends came to 4 bases. The CDR3 length is 14 residues. CDR3 amino acids: CASSIVSSYNEQFF. The CDR3 nucleotides are TGTGCCAGTAGTATAGTCAGCTCCTACAATGAGCAGTTCTTC.

Only a few counts were recorded for this clone. The chain employs TRBV9 and TRBJ2-2; 9 nucleotides line up with TRBD2. Looked up from germline, CDR1 is SGDLS and CDR2 is YYNGEE. The CDR3 contains 16 residues. Trimming removed 4 bases from V and 2 bases from J; junction bases left unmatched: 6. The CDR3 nucleotides are TGTGCCAGCAGCTTGCGGGGGGGCATAAACACCGGGGAGCTGTTTTTT. Its translation: CASSLRGGINTGELFF.

In this sample, this clone turned up a few times. J is TRBJ2-2 and V is TRBV6-1; D perhaps matches TRBD1 (5 bases). The CDR3 is 16 amino acids. Trimming shortened V by 4 bases and J by 3 bases, and 15 bases separated the two germline ends. From germline, CDR1 is MNHNS and CDR2 SASEGT. The CDR3 is CASSGVNRYYTGELFF. In DNA, the CDR3 is TGTGCCAGCAGTGGGGTGAACAGGTATTACACCGGGGAGCTGTTTTTT.

This clone was seen only a few times. DNA of the CDR3: TGTGCCAGTAGTCTACGGCCTTCCGAGGCGAGTTCACCCCTCCACTTT. It yields the protein CASSLRPSEASSPLHF. The rearrangement links TRBV19 to TRBJ1-6; D call uncertain. The CDR3 spans 16 residues. Trimming left V 5 bases short and J 9 bases short, with 20 bases between. CDR1 is LNHDA and CDR2 is SQIVND in the germline V gene (reference sequence).

A few counts support this clone. The V call is TRBV29-1, the J call TRBJ1-4; D call uncertain. This CDR3 has 14 amino acids. V dropped 6 bases and J dropped 3 bases, with 14 bases sitting between them. Per the germline V gene, CDR1 is SQVTM and CDR2 is ANQGSEA. CDR3 DNA sequence: TGCAGCGTGACCGGGAGAGGTTCTAATGAAAAACTGTTTTTT. Translating it yields CSVTGRGSNEKLFF.

The rearrangement links TRBV29-1 to TRBJ1-2; TRBD1 might be the D (5 bases). The V and J ends lost 4 bases and 4 bases respectively, with 10 bases between them. Per germline, CDR1 SQVTM and CDR2 ANQGSEA. The CDR3 runs 12 residues. CDR3 bases: TGCAGCGTTGGAGGGGAGGGCTATGGCTACACCTTC. This codes for CSVGGEGYGYTF.

The chain is built from TRBV19 and TRBJ2-2; D possibly corresponds to TRBD1 (5 bases). This CDR3 spans 13 amino acids. V lost 6 bases and J lost 6, with 11 bases in between. Germline V gene lookup returns CDR1 LNHDA and CDR2 SQIVND (reference sequence). The CDR3 protein is CASRAGIAGELFF. In DNA, the CDR3 is TGTGCCAGTAGGGCAGGGATTGCCGGGGAGCTGTTTTTT.

This sequence joins TRBV27 and TRBJ2-1; D is uncertain. Germline V lookup: CDR1 MNHEY, CDR2 SMNVEV (reference sequence). V was pared by 4 bases and J by 0 bases, with 10 bases between. CDR3 length equals 15 residues. CDR3 in amino acids: CASSSVKSSYNEQFF. In DNA, the CDR3 is TGTGCCAGCAGTTCTGTGAAGAGCTCCTACAATGAGCAGTTCTTC.